This T cell receptor (beta chain) stems from a study of CD8 T cells in Susac syndrome. Roughly 0.45 to 1 ug RNA was reverse transcribed with random hexamers. MiXCR, applied by TCRdb to the immunoSEQ multiplex PCR reads, yields one record per CDR3 protein. The table lists 300,000 or so distinct CDR3 sequences, about 90% of them singletons, with over 0.065% in the top ten. The CDR3 covers 15 residues. From germline, CDR1 is SEHNR and CDR2 FQNEAQ (reference sequence). The junction had 4 bases not matched to a gene; V was cut back by 4 bases and J by 0 bases. The clonotype was recovered from a human donor with multiple sclerosis. Sequenced material: CD4+ T cells from PBMCs. This sequence joins TRBV7-9 and TRBJ2-3, with 7 bases identical to TRBD1. For the CDR3, the DNA is TGTGCCAGCAGCTCGACAGGGAAGAGCACAGATACGCAGTATTTT. Translating it yields CASSSTGKSTDTQYF.